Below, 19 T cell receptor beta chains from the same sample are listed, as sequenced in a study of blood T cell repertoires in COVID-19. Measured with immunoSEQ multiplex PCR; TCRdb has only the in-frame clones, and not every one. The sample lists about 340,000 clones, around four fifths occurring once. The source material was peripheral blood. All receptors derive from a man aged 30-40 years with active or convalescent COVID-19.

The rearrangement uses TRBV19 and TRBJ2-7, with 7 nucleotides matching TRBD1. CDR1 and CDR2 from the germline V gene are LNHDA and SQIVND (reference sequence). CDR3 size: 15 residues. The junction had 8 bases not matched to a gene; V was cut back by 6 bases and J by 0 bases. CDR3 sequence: CASRIQGRTSYEQYF. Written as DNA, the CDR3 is TGTGCCAGTAGGATACAGGGGCGCACCTCCTACGAGCAGTACTTC. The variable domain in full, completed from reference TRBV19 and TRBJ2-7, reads DGGITQSPKYLFRKEGQNVTLSCEQNLNHDAMYWYRQDPGQGLRLIYYSQIVNDFQKGDIAEGYSVSREKKESFPLTVTSAQKNPTAFYLCASRIQGRTSYEQYFGPGTRLTVT.

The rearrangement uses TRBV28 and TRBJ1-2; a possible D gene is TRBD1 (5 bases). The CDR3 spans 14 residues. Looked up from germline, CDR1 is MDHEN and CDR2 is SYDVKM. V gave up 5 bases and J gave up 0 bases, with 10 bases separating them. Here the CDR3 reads CASSPDTSNYGYTF. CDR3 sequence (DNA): TGTGCCAGCAGTCCGGACACCTCTAACTATGGCTACACCTTC.

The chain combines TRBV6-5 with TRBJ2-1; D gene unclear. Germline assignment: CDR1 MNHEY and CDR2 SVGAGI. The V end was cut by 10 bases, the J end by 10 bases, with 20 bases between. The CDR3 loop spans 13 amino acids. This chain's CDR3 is CATASPSMTEQFF. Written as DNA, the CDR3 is TGTGCCACCGCGTCCCCAAGTATGACAGAGCAGTTCTTC.

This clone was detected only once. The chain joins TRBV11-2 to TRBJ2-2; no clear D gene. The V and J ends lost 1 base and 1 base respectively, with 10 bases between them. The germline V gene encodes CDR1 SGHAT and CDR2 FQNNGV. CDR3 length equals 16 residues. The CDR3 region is CASSLALLVNTGELFF. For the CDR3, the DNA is TGTGCCAGCAGCTTAGCCCTCCTAGTGAACACCGGGGAGCTGTTTTTT.

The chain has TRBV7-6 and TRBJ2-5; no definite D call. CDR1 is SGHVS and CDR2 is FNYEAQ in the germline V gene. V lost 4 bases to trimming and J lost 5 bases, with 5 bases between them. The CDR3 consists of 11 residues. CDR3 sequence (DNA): TGTGCCAGCAGCTCGTCGGAGACCCAGTACTTC. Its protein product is CASSSSETQYF.

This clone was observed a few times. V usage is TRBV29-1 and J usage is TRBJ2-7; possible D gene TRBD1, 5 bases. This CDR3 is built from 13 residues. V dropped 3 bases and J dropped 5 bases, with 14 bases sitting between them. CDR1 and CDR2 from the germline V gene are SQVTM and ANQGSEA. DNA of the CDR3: TGCAGCGTTGATAGTAAGGGGAACAACGAGCAGTACTTC. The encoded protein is CSVDSKGNNEQYF.

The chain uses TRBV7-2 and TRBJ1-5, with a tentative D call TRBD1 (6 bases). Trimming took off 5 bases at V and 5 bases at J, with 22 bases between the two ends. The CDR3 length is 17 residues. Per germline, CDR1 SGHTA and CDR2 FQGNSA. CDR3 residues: CASSPHVGTRAYQPQHF. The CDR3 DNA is TGTGCCAGCAGCCCGCATGTAGGGACACGGGCGTATCAGCCCCAGCATTTT.

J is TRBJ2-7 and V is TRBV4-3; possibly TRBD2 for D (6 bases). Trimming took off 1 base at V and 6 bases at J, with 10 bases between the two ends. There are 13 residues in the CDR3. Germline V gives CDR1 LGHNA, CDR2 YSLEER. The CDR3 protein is CASSQVEGSEQYF. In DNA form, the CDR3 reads TGCGCCAGCAGCCAAGTGGAGGGGTCCGAGCAGTACTTC.

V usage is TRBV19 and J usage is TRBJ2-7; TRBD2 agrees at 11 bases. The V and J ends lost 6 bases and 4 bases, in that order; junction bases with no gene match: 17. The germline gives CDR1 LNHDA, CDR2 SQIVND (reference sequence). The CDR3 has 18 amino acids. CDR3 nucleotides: TGTGCCAGTAGCCCCGGGGGACTAGCGGCACCCCGGAATTACGAGCAGTACTTC. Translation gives CASSPGGLAAPRNYEQYF.

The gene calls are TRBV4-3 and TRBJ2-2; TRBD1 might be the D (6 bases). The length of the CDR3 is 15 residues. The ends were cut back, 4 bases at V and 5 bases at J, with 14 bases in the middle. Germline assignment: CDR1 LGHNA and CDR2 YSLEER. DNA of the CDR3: TGCGCCAGCAGCCGGTCAGGGGTAACAACCGGGGAGCTGTTTTTT. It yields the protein CASSRSGVTTGELFF.

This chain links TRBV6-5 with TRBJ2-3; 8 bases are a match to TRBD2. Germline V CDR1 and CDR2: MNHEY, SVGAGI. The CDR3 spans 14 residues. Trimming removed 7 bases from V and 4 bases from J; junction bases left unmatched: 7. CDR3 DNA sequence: TGTGCCAGCAACTCAGGGCGGGGGGCAGATACGCAGTATTTT. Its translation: CASNSGRGADTQYF.

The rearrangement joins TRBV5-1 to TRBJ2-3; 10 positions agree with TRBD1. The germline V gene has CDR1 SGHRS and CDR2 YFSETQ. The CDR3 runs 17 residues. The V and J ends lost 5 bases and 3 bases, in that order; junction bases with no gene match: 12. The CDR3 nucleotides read TGCGCCAGCAGAGGGACAGGGGACGGTTACGTTACAGATACGCAGTATTTT. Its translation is CASRGTGDGYVTDTQYF. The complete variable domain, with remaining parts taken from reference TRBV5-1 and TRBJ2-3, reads KAGVTQTPRYLIKTRGQQVTLSCSPISGHRSVSWYQQTPGQGLQFLFEYFSETQRNKGNFPGRFSGRQFSNSRSEMNVSTLELGDSALYLCASRGTGDGYVTDTQYFGPGTRLTVL.

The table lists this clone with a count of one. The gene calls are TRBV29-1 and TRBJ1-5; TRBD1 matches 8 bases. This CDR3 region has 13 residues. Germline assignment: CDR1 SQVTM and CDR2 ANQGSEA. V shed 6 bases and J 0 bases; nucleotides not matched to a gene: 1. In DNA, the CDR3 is TGCAGCGTGGGACAGGCTAGCAATCAGCCCCAGCATTTT. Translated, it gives CSVGQASNQPQHF.

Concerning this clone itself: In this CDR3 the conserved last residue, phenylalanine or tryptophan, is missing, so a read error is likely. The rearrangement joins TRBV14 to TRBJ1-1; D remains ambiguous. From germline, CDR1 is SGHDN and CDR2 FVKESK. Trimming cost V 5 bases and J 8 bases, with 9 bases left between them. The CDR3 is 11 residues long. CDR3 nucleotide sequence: TGTGCCAGCAGCGGTGGACGGGAAGCTTTCCTT. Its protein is CASSGGREAFL.

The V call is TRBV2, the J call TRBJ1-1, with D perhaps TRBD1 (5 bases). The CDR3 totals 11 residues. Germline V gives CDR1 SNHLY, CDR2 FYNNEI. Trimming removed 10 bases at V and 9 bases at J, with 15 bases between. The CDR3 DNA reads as TGTGCCACTCTCGGGGGGTTTCAAGCTTTCTTT. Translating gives CATLGGFQAFF. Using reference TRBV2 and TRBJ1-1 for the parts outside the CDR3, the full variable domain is EPEVTQTPSHQVTQMGQEVILRCVPISNHLYFYWYRQILGQKVEFLVSFYNNEISEKSEIFDDQFSVERPDGSNFTLKIRSTKLEDSAMYFCATLGGFQAFFGQGTRLTVV.

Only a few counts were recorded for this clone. This CDR3 reads CASSSTSSGRYNEQFF. The CDR3, as DNA: TGTGCCAGCAGCTCGACCAGCAGCGGGAGGTACAATGAGCAGTTCTTC. The chain links TRBV9 to TRBJ2-1, with 9 bases lining up with TRBD2. The trim removed 4 bases at V and 4 bases at J, leaving 9 bases unmatched. The CDR3 is 16 residues long. Germline V gene sequence: CDR1 SGDLS, CDR2 YYNGEE. Complete variable domain (other parts from reference TRBV9 and TRBJ2-1): DSGVTQTPKHLITATGQRVTLRCSPRSGDLSVYWYQQSLDQGLQFLIQYYNGEERAKGNILERFSAQQFPDLHSELNLSSLELGDSALYFCASSSTSSGRYNEQFFGPGTRLTVL.

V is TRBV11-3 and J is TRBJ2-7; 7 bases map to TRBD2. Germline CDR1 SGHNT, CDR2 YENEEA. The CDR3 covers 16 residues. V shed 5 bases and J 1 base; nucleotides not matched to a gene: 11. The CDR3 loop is CASSRPPPAGSYEQYF. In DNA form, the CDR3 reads TGTGCCAGCAGCCGCCCCCCACCAGCGGGGTCCTACGAGCAGTACTTC. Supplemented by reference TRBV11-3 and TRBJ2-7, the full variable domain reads EAGVVQSPRYKIIEKKQPVAFWCNPISGHNTLYWYLQNLGQGPELLIRYENEEAVDDSQLPKDRFSAERLKGVDSTLKIQPAELGDSAVYLCASSRPPPAGSYEQYFGPGTRLTVT.

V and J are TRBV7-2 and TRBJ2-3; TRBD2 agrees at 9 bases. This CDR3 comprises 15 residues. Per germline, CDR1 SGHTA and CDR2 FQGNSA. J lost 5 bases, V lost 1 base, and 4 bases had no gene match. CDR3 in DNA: TGTGCCAGCAGCTTAGGCGGTAGCGGGAGAGATACGCAGTATTTT. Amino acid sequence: CASSLGGSGRDTQYF.

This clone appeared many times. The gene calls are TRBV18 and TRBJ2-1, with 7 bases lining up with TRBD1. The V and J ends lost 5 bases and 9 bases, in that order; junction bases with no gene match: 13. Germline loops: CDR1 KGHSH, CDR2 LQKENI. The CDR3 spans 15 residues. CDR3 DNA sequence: TGTGCCAGCTCAGGGCCAGACAGGGCACGGGGTGAGCAGTTCTTC. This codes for CASSGPDRARGEQFF.